The T cell receptor (beta chain) under discussion was sequenced for a study of T cells in Graves' hyperthyroidism and ophthalmopathy. Amplification of TCR beta CDR3 regions was performed using RNA transcripts as template. HTBI primers were used for first-round RT-PCR of the TCR CDR3. Using its own MiXCR run on the multiplex PCR reads, TCRdb lists one record per CDR3 protein. The sample comprises 400,000 to 550,000 distinct CDR3 sequences, less than 25% of which are singletons, and 11% rests with the top ten. Isolation of PBMCs was performed on about 10 ml fresh peripheral blood. This clonotype was seen only a few times. V was shortened by 4 bases and J by 0 bases, with 12 bases between the two germline ends. The germline CDR1 and CDR2 sequences are SNHLY and FYNNEI. This CDR3 has 15 amino acids.

This TCR came from a woman in her twenties or thirties with Graves' ophthalmopathy. The V gene is TRBV2, the J gene TRBJ1-2; no reliable D call. The sequencing sample was made of blood. CDR3 in DNA: TGTGCCAGCAGTGTATGGGAAAGTCCTAACTATGGCTACACCTTC. Amino acids: CASSVWESPNYGYTF.